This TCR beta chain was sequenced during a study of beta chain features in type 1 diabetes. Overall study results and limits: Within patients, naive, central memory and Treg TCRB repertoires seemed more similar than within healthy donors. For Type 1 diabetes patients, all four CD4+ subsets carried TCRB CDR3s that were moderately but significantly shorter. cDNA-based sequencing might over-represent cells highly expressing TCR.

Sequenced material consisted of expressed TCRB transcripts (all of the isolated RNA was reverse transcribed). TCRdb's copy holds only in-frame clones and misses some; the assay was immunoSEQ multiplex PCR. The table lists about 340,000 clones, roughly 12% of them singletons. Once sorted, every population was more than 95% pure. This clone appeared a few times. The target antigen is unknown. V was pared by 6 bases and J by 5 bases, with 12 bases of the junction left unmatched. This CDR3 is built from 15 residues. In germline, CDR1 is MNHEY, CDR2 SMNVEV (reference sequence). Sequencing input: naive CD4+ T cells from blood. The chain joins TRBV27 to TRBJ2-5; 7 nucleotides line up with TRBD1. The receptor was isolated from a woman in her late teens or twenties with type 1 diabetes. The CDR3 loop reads CASSSTGRERETQYF. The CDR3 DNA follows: TGTGCCAGCAGCTCGACAGGGCGAGAGCGTGAGACCCAGTACTTC.